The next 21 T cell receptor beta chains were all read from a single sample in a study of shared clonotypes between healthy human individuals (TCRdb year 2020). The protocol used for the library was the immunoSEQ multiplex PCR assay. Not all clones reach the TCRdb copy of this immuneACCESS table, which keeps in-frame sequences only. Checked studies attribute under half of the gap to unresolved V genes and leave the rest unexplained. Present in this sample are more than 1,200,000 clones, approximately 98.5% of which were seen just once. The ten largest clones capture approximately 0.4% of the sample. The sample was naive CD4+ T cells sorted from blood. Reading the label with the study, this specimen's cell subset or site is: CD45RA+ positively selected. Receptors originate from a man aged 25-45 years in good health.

The CDR3 coding sequence is TGTGCCAGCAGACGAACCGGGGCTTCGAACACCGGGGAGCTGTTTTTT. This gives the protein CASRRTGASNTGELFF. The V and J genes are TRBV11-3 and TRBJ2-2; D is tentatively TRBD1 or TRBD2 (5 bases each). The germline V gene has CDR1 SGHNT and CDR2 YENEEA. The germline V and J ends were trimmed by 6 bases and 0 bases, with 14 bases remaining between them. This CDR3 has 16 residues.

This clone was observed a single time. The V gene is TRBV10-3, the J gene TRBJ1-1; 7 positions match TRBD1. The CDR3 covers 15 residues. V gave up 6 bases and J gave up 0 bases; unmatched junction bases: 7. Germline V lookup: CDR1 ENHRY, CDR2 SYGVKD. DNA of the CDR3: TGTGCCATCAGGGAGGACAGGAACTTGAACACTGAAGCTTTCTTT. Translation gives CAIREDRNLNTEAFF.

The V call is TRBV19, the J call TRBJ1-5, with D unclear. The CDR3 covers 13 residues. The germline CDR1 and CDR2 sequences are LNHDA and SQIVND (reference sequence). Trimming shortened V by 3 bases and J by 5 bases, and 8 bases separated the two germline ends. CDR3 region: CASSMRIDQPQHF. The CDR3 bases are TGTGCCAGTAGTATGAGGATTGATCAGCCCCAGCATTTT.

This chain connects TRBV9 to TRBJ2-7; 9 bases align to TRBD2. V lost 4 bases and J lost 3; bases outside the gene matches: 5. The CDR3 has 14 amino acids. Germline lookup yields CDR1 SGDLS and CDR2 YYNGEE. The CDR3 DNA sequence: TGTGCCAGCAGCTTGGGACTAGCCTACTACGAGCAGTACTTC. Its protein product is CASSLGLAYYEQYF.

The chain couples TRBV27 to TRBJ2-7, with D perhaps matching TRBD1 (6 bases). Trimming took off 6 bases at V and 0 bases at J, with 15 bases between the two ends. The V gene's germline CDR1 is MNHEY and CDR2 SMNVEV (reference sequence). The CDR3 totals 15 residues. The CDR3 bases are TGTGCCAGCAGCCCGGGACACCCAAGCTCCTACGAGCAGTACTTC. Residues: CASSPGHPSSYEQYF.

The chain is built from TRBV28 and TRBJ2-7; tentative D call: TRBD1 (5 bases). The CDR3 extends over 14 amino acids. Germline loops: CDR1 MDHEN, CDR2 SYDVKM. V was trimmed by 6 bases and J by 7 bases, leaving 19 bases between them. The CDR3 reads CASSRDRRREEQYF. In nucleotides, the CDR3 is TGTGCCAGCAGCAGAGACAGACGGCGCGAAGAGCAGTACTTC.

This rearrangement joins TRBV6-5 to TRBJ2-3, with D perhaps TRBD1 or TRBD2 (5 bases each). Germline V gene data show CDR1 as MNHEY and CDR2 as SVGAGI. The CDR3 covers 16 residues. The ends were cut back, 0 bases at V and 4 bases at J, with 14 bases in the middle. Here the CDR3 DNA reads TGTGCCAGCAGTTACTCCGGGACCCCGGCGGCAGATACGCAGTATTTT. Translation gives CASSYSGTPAADTQYF.

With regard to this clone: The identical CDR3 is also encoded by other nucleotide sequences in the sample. The CDR3 coding sequence is TGTGCCAGCAGCCAAGTGCTGGTCGGGGAGCTGTTTTTT. Encoded protein: CASSQVLVGELFF. The rearrangement joins TRBV14 to TRBJ2-2, with unresolved D. V lost 1 base and J 7 bases, leaving 7 bases between the germline ends. Germline V gene data show CDR1 as SGHDN and CDR2 as FVKESK. This CDR3 spans 13 amino acids.

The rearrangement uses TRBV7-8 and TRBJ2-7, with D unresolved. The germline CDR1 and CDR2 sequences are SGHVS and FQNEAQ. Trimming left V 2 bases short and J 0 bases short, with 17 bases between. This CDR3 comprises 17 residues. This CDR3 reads CASSLFASLNLSYEQYF. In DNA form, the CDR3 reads TGTGCCAGCAGCTTATTTGCGTCCCTTAACCTCTCCTACGAGCAGTACTTC.

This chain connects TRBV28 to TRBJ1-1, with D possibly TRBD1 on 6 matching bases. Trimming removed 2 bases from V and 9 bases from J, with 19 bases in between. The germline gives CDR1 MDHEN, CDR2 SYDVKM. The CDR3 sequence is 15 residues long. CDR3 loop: CASSLVEGWGHKAFF. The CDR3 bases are TGTGCCAGCAGTTTAGTGGAAGGGTGGGGGCACAAAGCTTTCTTT.

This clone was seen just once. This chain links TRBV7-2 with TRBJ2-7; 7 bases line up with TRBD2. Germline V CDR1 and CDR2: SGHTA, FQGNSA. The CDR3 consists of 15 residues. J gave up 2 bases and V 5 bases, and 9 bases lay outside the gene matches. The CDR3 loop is CASSRGEGLAYEQYF. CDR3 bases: TGTGCCAGCAGCCGAGGGGAGGGCCTCGCCTACGAGCAGTACTTC.

As DNA, the CDR3 is TGTGCCAGCAGTGAAGCGCGGTGGACGACAGGGAGCTATGGCTACACCTTC. Its protein product is CASSEARWTTGSYGYTF. The rearrangement joins TRBV6-1 to TRBJ1-2; TRBD1 matches 7 bases. Trimming at V came to 0 bases and at J to 4 bases, leaving 11 bases not matched to a gene. The CDR3 is 17 residues long. The germline V gene has CDR1 MNHNS and CDR2 SASEGT.

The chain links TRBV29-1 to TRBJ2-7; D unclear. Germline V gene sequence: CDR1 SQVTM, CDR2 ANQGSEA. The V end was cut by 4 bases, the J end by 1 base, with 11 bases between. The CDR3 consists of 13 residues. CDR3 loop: CSVAPRLSYEQYF. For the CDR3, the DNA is TGCAGCGTTGCCCCAAGGTTGTCCTACGAGCAGTACTTC.

The CDR3: CAISRTVDNEQFF. CDR3 DNA: TGTGCCATCAGTCGGACAGTTGACAATGAGCAGTTCTTC. The genes are TRBV10-3 and TRBJ2-1; the D gene is possibly TRBD1 (6 bases). Trimming took 5 bases from V and 5 from J, leaving 10 bases between them. CDR1 ENHRY and CDR2 SYGVKD come from the germline V gene. The CDR3 contains 13 residues.

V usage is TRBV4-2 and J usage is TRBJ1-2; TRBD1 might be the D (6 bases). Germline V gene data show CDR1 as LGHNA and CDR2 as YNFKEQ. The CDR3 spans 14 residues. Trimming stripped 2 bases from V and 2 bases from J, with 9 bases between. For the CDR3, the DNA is TGTGCCAGCAGCCAACCTGGACAGAACTATGGCTACACCTTC. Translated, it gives CASSQPGQNYGYTF.

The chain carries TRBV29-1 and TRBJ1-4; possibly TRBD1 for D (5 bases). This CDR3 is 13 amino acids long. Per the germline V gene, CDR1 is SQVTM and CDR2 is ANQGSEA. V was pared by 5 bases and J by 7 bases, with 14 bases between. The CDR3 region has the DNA TGCAGCGTTCAGGGTGTGATGGGTGAAAAACTGTTTTTT. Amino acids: CSVQGVMGEKLFF.

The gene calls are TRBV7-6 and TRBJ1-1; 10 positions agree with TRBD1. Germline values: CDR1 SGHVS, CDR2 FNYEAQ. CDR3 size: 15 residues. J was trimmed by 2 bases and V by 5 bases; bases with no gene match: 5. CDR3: CASSADRGGNTEAFF. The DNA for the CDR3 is TGTGCCAGCAGCGCGGACAGGGGGGGAAACACTGAAGCTTTCTTT. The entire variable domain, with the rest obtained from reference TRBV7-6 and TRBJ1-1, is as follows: GAGVSQSPRYKVTKRGQDVALRCDPISGHVSLYWYRQALGQGPEFLTYFNYEAQQDKSGLPNDRFSAERPEGSISTLTIQRTEQRDSAMYRCASSADRGGNTEAFFGQGTRLTVV.

CDR3 residues: CASSLDVAGVNEQFF. CDR3 sequence (DNA): TGTGCCAGCAGCTTAGATGTAGCGGGAGTTAATGAGCAGTTCTTC. The chain couples TRBV11-3 to TRBJ2-1; 9 positions match TRBD2. Germline V CDR1 and CDR2: SGHNT, YENEEA. The CDR3 contains 15 residues. After removal of 0 bases from V and 7 bases from J, the junction contained 4 bases not matched to a gene.

CDR3: CASRSSGRPKNIQYF. Written as DNA, the CDR3 is TGTGCCAGCAGAAGTAGCGGGAGACCCAAAAACATTCAGTACTTC. The genes are TRBV6-5 and TRBJ2-4; TRBD2 aligns across 9 bases. CDR1 is MNHEY and CDR2 is SVGAGI in the germline V gene. The CDR3 extends over 15 amino acids. V trimming: 6 bases; J trimming: 2 bases; junction bases outside the gene matches: 5.

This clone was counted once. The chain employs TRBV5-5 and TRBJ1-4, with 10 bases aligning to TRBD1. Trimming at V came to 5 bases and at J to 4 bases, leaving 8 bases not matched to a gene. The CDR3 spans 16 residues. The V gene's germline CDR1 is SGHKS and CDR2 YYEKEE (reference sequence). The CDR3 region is CASSIPGQGLNEKLFF. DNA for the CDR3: TGTGCCAGCAGTATCCCGGGACAGGGGCTTAATGAAAAACTGTTTTTT.

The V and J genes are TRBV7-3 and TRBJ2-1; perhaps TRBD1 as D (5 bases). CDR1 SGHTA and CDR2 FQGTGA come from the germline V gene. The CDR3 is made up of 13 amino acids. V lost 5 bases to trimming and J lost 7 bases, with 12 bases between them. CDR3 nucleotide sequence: TGTGCCAGCAGCCCCGCAGGGCGAAATGAGCAGTTCTTC. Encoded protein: CASSPAGRNEQFF. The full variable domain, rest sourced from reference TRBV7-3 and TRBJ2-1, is GAGVSQTPSNKVTEKGKYVELRCDPISGHTALYWYRQSLGQGPEFLIYFQGTGAADDSGLPNDRFFAVRPEGSVSTLKIQRTERGDSAVYLCASSPAGRNEQFFGPGTRLTVL.